This T cell receptor beta chain was recovered during a study of brain metastases from non-small cell lung cancer. Findings of the study overall: T-cell clones appeared expanded in 55% to 65% of brain metastases relative to matched primary tumors. Brain metastases had lower T-cell infiltration than primary tumors. Brain metastases shared most TCR repertoire with primaries, with sparse T cells.

Of note for this clone: Its cognate antigen is unknown.

Generated by immunoSEQ multiplex PCR, the TCRdb table keeps only in-frame clones and is missing some. The table shows 15,000 or so clones, with around four fifths occurring only once. The source material was primary lung tumor tissue. This TCR derives from a donor aged 40 or older with non-small cell lung cancer.

CDR3 sequence reads: CASSLFPQEANYGYTF. CDR3 DNA sequence: TGTGCCAGCAGTTTATTCCCGCAGGAGGCTAACTATGGCTACACCTTC. V is TRBV27 and J is TRBJ1-2; D is undetermined. Germline CDR1 reads MNHEY; CDR2 reads SMNVEV (reference sequence). Trimming removed 1 base at V and 0 bases at J, with 12 bases between. There are 16 residues in the CDR3.